The rows below give T cell receptor beta chains drawn from one sample of a study of T cell responses to AZD1222 COVID-19 vaccine. Here immunoSEQ multiplex PCR was the method, and the copy in TCRdb shows in-frame clones only, minus some. The table includes roughly 160,000 clones, roughly 90% detected once. The specimen comprised peripheral blood, sampled on day 0 of AZD1222 vaccination. These receptors all stem from an adult in good health. Each CDR3 is given with its conserved first and last residue. A D gene is named only where the DNA matches it firmly. Rows give clone size only sometimes, using once, few, many, or a class for an expanded clone.

TRBV11-2	.	.	TRBJ2-1	CASSSMWRESYNEQFF	TGTGCCAGCAGCTCGATGTGGCGGGAATCCTACAATGAGCAGTTCTTC
TRBV7-3	.	.	TRBJ1-1	CASSSTGLNTEAFF	TGTGCCAGCAGTTCGACAGGCCTGAACACTGAAGCTTTCTTT
TRBV27	TRBD2	.	TRBJ2-6	CASSPGGSGANVLTF	TGTGCCAGCAGCCCGGGGGGCTCTGGGGCCAACGTCCTGACTTTC
TRBV5-4	.	.	TRBJ2-2	CASSPGGLFGSGELFF	TGTGCCAGCAGCCCCGGGGGCCTCTTCGGGTCCGGGGAGCTGTTTTTT
TRBV24-1	.	once	TRBJ2-7	CATSDRAQGIYEQYF	TGTGCCACCAGTGATCGAGCCCAGGGGATCTACGAGCAGTACTTC
TRBV28	.	once	TRBJ1-2	CASSLFQDNYGYTF	TGTGCCAGCAGTTTATTTCAGGATAACTATGGCTACACCTTC
TRBV3-1/TRBV3-2	TRBD1	once	TRBJ1-4	CASSQGTRTGDFNEKLFF	TGTGCCAGCAGCCAAGGGACGAGGACAGGAGACTTTAATGAAAAACTGTTTTTT
TRBV4-2	.	.	TRBJ1-2	CASSQEGGLYYGYTF	TGTGCCAGCAGCCAAGAAGGAGGACTATACTATGGCTACACCTTC
TRBV28	.	.	TRBJ1-3	CASSLQGAGNTIYF	TGTGCCAGCAGTTTACAGGGAGCTGGAAACACCATATATTTT
TRBV30	.	.	TRBJ2-2	CACRQNTGELFF	TGTGCCTGTCGACAGAACACCGGGGAGCTGTTTTTT
TRBV6-2/TRBV6-3	.	once	TRBJ1-5	CASSYSRGNQPQHF	TGTGCCAGCAGTTACTCGAGGGGGAATCAGCCCCAGCATTTT
TRBV18	TRBD1	.	TRBJ2-7	CASSLGTWTGSGRYEQYF	TGTGCCAGCTCACTAGGAACTTGGACAGGGTCGGGAAGATACGAGCAGTACTTC
TRBV2	.	.	TRBJ2-3	CASIGQRTDTQYF	TGTGCCAGCATCGGACAGCGCACAGATACGCAGTATTTT
TRBV5-8	.	.	TRBJ2-1	CASSSGREQFF	TGTGCCAGCAGCTCCGGACGAGAGCAGTTCTTC
TRBV30	.	.	TRBJ2-1	CAWNHYNEQFF	TGTGCCTGGAATCACTACAATGAGCAGTTCTTC
TRBV6-5	.	once	TRBJ1-6	CASRVGTPYNSPLHF	TGTGCCAGCAGAGTCGGGACCCCATATAATTCACCCCTCCACTTT
TRBV28	TRBD1	.	TRBJ2-5	CASRRSGQGAVETQYF	TGTGCCAGCAGACGCTCCGGACAGGGGGCGGTGGAGACCCAGTACTTC
TRBV12-3/TRBV12-4	.	.	TRBJ2-1	CASRVLVGGEQFF	TGTGCCAGCAGGGTGCTCGTCGGCGGTGAGCAGTTCTTC
TRBV9	TRBD1	.	TRBJ1-3	CASSPRQGISGNTIYF	TGTGCCAGCAGCCCAAGACAGGGGATCTCTGGAAACACCATATATTTT
TRBV9	.	.	TRBJ2-7	CASSSRTGTYEQYF	TGTGCCAGCAGTAGCCGGACGGGAACCTACGAGCAGTACTTC
TRBV7-9	TRBD2	.	TRBJ2-2	CASSPRRAGGTGELFF	TGTGCCAGCAGCCCCCGCCGAGCGGGAGGCACCGGGGAGCTGTTTTTT
TRBV3-1/TRBV3-2	.	.	TRBJ2-1	CASSQDVERSPNFKPSEQFF	TGTGCCAGCAGCCAAGATGTCGAGAGATCACCCAATTTTAAGCCCAGTGAGCAGTTCTTC
TRBV6-4	TRBD1	.	TRBJ1-2	CASSDSPGQGGYTF	TGTGCCAGCAGTGACTCCCCGGGACAGGGAGGCTACACCTTC
TRBV18	TRBD1	.	TRBJ2-5	CASSPRLGTAQETQYF	TGTGCCAGCTCACCACGTTTGGGGACAGCTCAAGAGACCCAGTACTTC
TRBV2	.	.	TRBJ2-5	CASSSARADQETQYF	TGTGCCAGCAGTAGTGCCAGGGCTGATCAAGAGACCCAGTACTTC
TRBV19	.	few	TRBJ1-3	CASGRTTGNTIYF	TGTGCCAGCGGGAGGACAACTGGAAACACCATATATTTT
TRBV18	.	once	TRBJ1-1	CASSPLTLTTVNTEAFF	TGTGCCAGCTCACCCCTTACCCTCACTACAGTGAACACTGAAGCTTTCTTT
TRBV5-5	.	once	TRBJ1-5	CASSDRTVNQPQHF	TGTGCCAGCAGCGACAGGACAGTCAATCAGCCCCAGCATTTT
TRBV11-1	TRBD2	.	TRBJ2-5	CASSQVSGIVQETQYF	TGTGCCAGCAGCCAAGTCAGCGGGATTGTACAAGAGACCCAGTACTTC